This T cell receptor beta chain was sequenced in a study of CD8 T cells in ankylosing spondylitis. The CDR3 extends over 11 amino acids. V lost 5 bases to trimming and J lost 3 bases, with 7 bases between them. Germline CDR1 and CDR2: DFQATT and SNEGSKA (reference sequence). Findings and limits, study-wide: Disease-linked clones bore a CD8+ phenotype, appearing relatively rarely in peripheral blood. Earlier authors reported some of these motif variants in reactive arthritis synovial fluid and blood. Roughly eight highly homologous variants made up a TCR beta motif, and this motif appeared characteristic of ankylosing spondylitis blood.

Concerning this clonotype: As yet, its antigen is unknown.

A quantitative 5'-RACE method, one with molecular barcodes, was used to make TCR beta libraries. A single record per CDR3 protein comes from TCRdb applying MiXCR to the 5' RACE reads. The data contain under 170,000 distinct CDR3 sequences, around two fifths of them singletons. Input material: synovial fluid, either unsorted or a sorted T cell fraction (not recorded which). The receptor comes from a male donor with ankylosing spondylitis. The gene calls are TRBV20-1 and TRBJ1-1; D is possibly TRBD1 (5 bases). CDR3 bases: TGCAGTGCTGGGACCTACACTGAAGCTTTCTTT. It translates to CSAGTYTEAFF.